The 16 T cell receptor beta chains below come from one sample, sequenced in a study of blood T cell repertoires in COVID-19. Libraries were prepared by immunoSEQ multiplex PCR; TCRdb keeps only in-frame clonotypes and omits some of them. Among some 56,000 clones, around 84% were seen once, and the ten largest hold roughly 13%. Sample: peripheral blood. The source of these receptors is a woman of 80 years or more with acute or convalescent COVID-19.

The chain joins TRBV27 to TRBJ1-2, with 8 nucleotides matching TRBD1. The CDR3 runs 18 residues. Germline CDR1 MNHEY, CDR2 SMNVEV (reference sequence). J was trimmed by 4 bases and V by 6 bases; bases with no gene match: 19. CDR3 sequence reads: CASSRGQGPHESPYGYTF. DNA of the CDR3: TGTGCCAGCAGCCGAGGACAGGGTCCTCATGAATCCCCCTATGGCTACACCTTC.

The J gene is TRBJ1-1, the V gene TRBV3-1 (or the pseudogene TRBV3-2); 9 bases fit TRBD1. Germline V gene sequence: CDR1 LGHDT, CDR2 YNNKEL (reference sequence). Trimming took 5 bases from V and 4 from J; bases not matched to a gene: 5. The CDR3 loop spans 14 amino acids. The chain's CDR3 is CASSSRDRATEAFF. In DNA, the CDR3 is TGTGCCAGCAGCTCCCGGGACAGGGCCACTGAAGCTTTCTTT.

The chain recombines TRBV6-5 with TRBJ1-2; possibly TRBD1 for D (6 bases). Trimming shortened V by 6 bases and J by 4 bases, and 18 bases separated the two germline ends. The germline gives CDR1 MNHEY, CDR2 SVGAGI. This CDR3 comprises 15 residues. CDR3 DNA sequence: TGTGCCAGCAGCCTTGGGGGGGGCGTTATCTATGGCTACACCTTC. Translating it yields CASSLGGGVIYGYTF.

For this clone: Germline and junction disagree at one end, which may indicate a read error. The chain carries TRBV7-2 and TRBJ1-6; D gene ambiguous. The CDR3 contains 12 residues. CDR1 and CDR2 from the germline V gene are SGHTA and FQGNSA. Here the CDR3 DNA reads TGTGCCAGCAGCCCAAACGGGGTGGCAGCGATCTTT. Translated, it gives CASSPNGVAAIF.

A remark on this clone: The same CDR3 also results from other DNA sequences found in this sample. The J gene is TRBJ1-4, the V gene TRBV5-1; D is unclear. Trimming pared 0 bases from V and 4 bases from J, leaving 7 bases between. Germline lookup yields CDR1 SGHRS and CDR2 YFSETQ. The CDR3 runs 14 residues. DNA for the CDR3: TGCGCCAGCAGCTTGGGCGGTGGTAATGAAAAACTGTTTTTT. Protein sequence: CASSLGGGNEKLFF.

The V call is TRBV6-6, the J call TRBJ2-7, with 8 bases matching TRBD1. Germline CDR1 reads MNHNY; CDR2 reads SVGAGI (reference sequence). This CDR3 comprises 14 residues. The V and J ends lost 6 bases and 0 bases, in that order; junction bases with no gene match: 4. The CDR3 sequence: CASRAGTGSYEQYF. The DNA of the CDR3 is TGTGCCAGCAGAGCCGGGACAGGCTCCTACGAGCAGTACTTC.

CDR3 sequence reads: CSASPSERSSGNTIYF. Written as DNA, the CDR3 is TGCAGTGCTAGTCCATCAGAGAGGAGCTCTGGAAACACCATATATTTT. The V call is TRBV20-1, the J call TRBJ1-3; D gene unclear. CDR1 is DFQATT and CDR2 is SNEGSKA in the germline V gene (reference sequence). The CDR3 spans 16 residues. The V and J ends lost 3 bases and 0 bases respectively, with 15 bases between them.

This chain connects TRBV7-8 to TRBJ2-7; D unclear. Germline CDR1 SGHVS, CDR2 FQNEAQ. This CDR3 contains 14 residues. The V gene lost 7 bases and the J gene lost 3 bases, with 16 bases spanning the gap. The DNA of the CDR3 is TGTGCCAGCAACTATTTAGGCAGCGACTACGAGCAGTACTTC. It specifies CASNYLGSDYEQYF.

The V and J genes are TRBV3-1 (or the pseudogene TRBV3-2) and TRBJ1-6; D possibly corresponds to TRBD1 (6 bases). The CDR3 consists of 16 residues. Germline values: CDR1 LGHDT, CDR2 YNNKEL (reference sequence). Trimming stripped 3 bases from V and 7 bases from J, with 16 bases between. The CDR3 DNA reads TGTGCCAGCAGCCATGTCGGGGGGGCCTTGAATTCACCCCTCCACTTT. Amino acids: CASSHVGGALNSPLHF.

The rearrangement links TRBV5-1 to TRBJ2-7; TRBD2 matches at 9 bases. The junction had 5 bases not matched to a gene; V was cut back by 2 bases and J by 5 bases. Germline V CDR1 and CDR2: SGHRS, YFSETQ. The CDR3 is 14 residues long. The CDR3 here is CASSLGTSRDEQYF. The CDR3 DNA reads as TGCGCCAGCAGCTTAGGGACTAGCCGTGACGAGCAGTACTTC.

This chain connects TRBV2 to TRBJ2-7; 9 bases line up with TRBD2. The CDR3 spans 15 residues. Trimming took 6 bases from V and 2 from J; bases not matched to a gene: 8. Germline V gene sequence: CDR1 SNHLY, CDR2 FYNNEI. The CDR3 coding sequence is TGTGCCAGCAGGACTGAGACTAGCGGTACCTACGAGCAGTACTTC. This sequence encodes CASRTETSGTYEQYF.

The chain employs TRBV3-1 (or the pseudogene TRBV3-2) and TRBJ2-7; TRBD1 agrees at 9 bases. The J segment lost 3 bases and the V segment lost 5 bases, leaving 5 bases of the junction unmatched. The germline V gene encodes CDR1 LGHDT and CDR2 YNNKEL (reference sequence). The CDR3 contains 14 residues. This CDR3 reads CASSNRDRDYEQYF. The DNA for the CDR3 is TGTGCCAGCAGCAACCGGGACAGGGACTACGAGCAGTACTTC.

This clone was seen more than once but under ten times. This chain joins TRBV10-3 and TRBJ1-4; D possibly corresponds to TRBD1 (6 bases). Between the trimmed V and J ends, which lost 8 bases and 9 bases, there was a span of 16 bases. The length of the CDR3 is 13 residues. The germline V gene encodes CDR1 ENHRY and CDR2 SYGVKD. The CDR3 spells CAIAGAASQKLFF. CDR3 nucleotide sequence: TGTGCCATCGCAGGGGCCGCGTCCCAAAAACTGTTTTTT.

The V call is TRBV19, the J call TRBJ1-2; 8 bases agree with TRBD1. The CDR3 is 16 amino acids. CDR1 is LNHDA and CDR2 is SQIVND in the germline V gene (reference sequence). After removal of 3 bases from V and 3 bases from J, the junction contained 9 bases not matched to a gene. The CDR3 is CASSIRRGQGDYGYTF. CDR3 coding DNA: TGTGCCAGTAGTATTCGCCGAGGACAGGGTGACTATGGCTACACCTTC.

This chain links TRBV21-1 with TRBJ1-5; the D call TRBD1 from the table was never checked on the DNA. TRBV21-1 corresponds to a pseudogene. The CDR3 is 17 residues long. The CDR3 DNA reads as TGTGCCAGCAGCAGCTACACAGAAAACAATAGCAATCAGCCCCAGCATTTT. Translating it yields CASSSYTENNSNQPQHF.

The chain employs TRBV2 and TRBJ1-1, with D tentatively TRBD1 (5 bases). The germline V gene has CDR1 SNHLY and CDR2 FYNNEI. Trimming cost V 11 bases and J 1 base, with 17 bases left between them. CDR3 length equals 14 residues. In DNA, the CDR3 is TGTGCCGGATCGACAGTGCGAGAGAACACTGAAGCTTTCTTT. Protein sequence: CAGSTVRENTEAFF.